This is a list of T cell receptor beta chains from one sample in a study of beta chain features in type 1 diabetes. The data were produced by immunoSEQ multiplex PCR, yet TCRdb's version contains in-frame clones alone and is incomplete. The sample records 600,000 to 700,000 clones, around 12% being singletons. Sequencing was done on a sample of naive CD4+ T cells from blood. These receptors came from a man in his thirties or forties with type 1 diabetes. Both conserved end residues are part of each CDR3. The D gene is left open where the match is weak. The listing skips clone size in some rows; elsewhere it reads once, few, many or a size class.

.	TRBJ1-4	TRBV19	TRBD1	CASTPGGGEKLFF	TGTGCCAGTACCCCAGGGGGCGGTGAAAAACTGTTTTTT
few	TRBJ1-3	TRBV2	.	CASSIGGRGNTIYF	TGTGCCAGCAGCATTGGCGGACGTGGAAACACCATATATTTT
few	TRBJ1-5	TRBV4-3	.	CASSQDWGRGNQPQHF	TGCGCCAGCAGCCAAGATTGGGGGCGAGGCAATCAGCCCCAGCATTTT
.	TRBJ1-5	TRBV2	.	CASSEPGAFNQPQHF	TGTGCCAGCAGTGAACCCGGGGCCTTCAATCAGCCCCAGCATTTT
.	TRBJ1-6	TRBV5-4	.	CASSLANRERPLHF	TGTGCCAGCAGCTTGGCCAACCGGGAAAGACCCCTCCACTTT
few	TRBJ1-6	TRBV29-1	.	CSVTQGGYNSPLHF	TGCAGCGTTACACAGGGCGGGTATAATTCACCCCTCCACTTT
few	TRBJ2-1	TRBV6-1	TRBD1	CASRGSTGGYNEQFF	TGTGCCAGCAGAGGATCGACAGGGGGATACAATGAGCAGTTCTTC
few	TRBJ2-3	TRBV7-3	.	CASSLHGATTDTQYF	TGTGCCAGCAGCTTACACGGGGCAACCACAGATACGCAGTATTTT
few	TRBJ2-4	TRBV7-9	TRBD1	CASSLALGQGYTDIQYF	TGTGCCAGCAGCTTAGCCCTCGGACAGGGGTATACGGACATTCAGTACTTC
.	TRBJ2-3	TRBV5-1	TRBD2	CASSFGSGGGTDTQYF	TGCGCCAGCAGCTTTGGGAGCGGGGGAGGCACAGATACGCAGTATTTT
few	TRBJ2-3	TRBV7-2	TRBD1	CASSLSASGQGASQYF	TGTGCCAGCAGCTTATCAGCCTCGGGACAGGGAGCATCGCAGTATTTT
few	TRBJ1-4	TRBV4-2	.	CASSQRAEKLFF	TGTGCCAGCAGCCAGCGAGCTGAAAAACTGTTTTTT
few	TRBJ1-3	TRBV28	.	CASSPWGGLSSGNTIYF	TGTGCCAGCAGCCCCTGGGGAGGGTTAAGCTCTGGAAACACCATATATTTT
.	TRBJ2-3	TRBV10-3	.	CAISDSTDTQYF	TGTGCCATCAGTGATTCCACAGATACGCAGTATTTT
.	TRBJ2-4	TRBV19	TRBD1	CASSVTGVSKNIQYF	TGTGCCAGTAGTGTGACAGGGGTTAGCAAAAACATTCAGTACTTC
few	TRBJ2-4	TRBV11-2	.	CASSDRFGGKNIQYF	TGTGCCAGCAGCGACAGGTTTGGAGGCAAAAACATTCAGTACTTC
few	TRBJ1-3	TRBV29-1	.	CSVEPGPGNTIYF	TGCAGCGTCGAGCCCGGACCTGGAAACACCATATATTTT
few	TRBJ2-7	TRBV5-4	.	CASSLEAGLPYEQYF	TGTGCCAGCAGCTTGGAGGCAGGTTTGCCCTACGAGCAGTACTTC
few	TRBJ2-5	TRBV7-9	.	CASSAQSPGETQYF	TGTGCCAGCAGCGCACAGTCCCCGGGGGAGACCCAGTACTTC
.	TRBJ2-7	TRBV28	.	CASSLSAGNLEQYF	TGTGCCAGCAGTTTAAGTGCAGGGAATCTCGAGCAGTACTTC
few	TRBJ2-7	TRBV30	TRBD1	CAWSRDRGAYEQYF	TGTGCCTGGAGCCGGGACAGAGGGGCCTACGAGCAGTACTTC
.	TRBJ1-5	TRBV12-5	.	CASGPAGTSNQPQHF	TGTGCTAGTGGTCCCGCCGGCACTAGCAATCAGCCCCAGCATTTT
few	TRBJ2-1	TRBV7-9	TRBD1	CASSTRTGKQFF	TGTGCCAGCAGCACCCGGACAGGGAAGCAGTTCTTC
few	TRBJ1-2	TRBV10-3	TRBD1	CAIKPTGENYGYTF	TGTGCCATCAAACCGACAGGGGAGAACTATGGCTACACCTTC
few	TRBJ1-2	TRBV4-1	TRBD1	CASSPPGGGGYTF	TGCGCCAGCAGCCCTCCAGGGGGGGGCGGCTACACCTTC
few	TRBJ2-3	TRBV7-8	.	CASSPLRGLTDTQYF	TGTGCCAGCAGCCCCCTCCGGGGGCTCACAGATACGCAGTATTTT
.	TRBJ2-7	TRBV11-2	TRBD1	CASSIRDRVHEQYF	TGTGCCAGCAGCATCCGGGACAGGGTCCACGAGCAGTACTTC
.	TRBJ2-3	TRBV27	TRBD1	CASSFKTGGAGTDTQYF	TGTGCCAGCAGTTTCAAGACAGGGGGCGCCGGCACAGATACGCAGTATTTT
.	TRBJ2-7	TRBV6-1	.	CASRPGQPYEQYF	TGTGCCAGCAGGCCGGGCCAACCGTACGAGCAGTACTTC
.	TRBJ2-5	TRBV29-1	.	CSVPRRRETQYF	TGCAGCGTCCCGAGACGCCGGGAGACCCAGTACTTC
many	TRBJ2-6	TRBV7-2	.	CASSFTGTGANVLTF	TGTGCCAGCAGCTTTACAGGGACTGGGGCCAACGTCCTGACTTTC
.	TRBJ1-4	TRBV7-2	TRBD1	CASSLVAGGGEKLFF	TGTGCCAGCAGCTTAGTGGCAGGGGGCGGTGAAAAACTGTTTTTT
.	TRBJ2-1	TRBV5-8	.	CASSPPFGSQQFF	TGTGCCAGCAGCCCACCCTTCGGAAGCCAGCAGTTCTTC
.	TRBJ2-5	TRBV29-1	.	CSVGLDSLETQYF	TGCAGCGTTGGTCTCGATTCTTTGGAGACCCAGTACTTC
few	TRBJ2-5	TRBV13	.	CASSLVGGVGQQETQYF	TGTGCCAGCAGCTTAGTTGGAGGTGTCGGACAGCAAGAGACCCAGTACTTC
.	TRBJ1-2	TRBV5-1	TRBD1	CASSSDRGPLGYTF	TGCGCCAGCAGCTCGGACAGGGGCCCCCTCGGCTACACCTTC
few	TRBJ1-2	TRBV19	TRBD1	CASSIRDRAPGYTF	TGTGCCAGTAGTATTCGGGACAGGGCTCCGGGCTACACCTTC
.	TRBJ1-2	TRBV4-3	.	CASSQEGQGPGYTF	TGCGCCAGCAGCCAAGAAGGGCAGGGGCCTGGCTACACCTTC
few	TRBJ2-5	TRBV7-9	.	CASSRTGRGETQYF	TGTGCCAGCAGCCGAACCGGGCGAGGCGAGACCCAGTACTTC
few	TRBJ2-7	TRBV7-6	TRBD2	CASSLSVASGTYEQYF	TGTGCCAGCAGCTTGAGCGTGGCTAGCGGTACCTACGAGCAGTACTTC
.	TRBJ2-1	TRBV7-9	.	CASSLAQGVTEQFF	TGTGCCAGCAGCTTAGCTCAGGGCGTTACTGAGCAGTTCTTC
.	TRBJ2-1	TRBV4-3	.	CASSQEQAASSYNEQFF	TGCGCCAGCAGCCAAGAACAAGCGGCGAGCTCCTACAATGAGCAGTTCTTC
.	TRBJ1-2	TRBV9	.	CASSDKEQYGYTF	TGTGCCAGCAGCGATAAAGAACAGTATGGCTACACCTTC
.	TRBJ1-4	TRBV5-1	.	CASSLESQGEKLFF	TGCGCCAGCAGCTTGGAATCCCAAGGGGAAAAACTGTTTTTT
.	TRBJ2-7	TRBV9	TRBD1	CASSVGTGRLQYF	TGTGCCAGCAGCGTGGGGACAGGAAGACTTCAGTACTTC
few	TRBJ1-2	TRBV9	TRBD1	CASSPKTGVLSYTF	TGTGCCAGCAGCCCCAAGACAGGGGTGCTAAGCTACACCTTC
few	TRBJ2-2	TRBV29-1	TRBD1	CSVQGAGELFF	TGCAGCGTGCAGGGGGCTGGGGAGCTGTTTTTT
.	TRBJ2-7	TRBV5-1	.	CASTRDGSSYEQYF	TGCGCCAGCACACGGGACGGAAGCTCCTACGAGCAGTACTTC
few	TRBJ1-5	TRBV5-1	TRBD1	CASSPGQSNQPQHF	TGCGCCAGCAGCCCGGGACAGAGCAATCAGCCCCAGCATTTT
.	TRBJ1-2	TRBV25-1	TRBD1	CASSVDREGYTF	TGTGCCAGCAGTGTGGACAGGGAAGGCTACACCTTC
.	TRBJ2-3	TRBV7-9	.	CASSPRGGGTNTDTQYF	TGTGCCAGCAGCCCCCGAGGGGGAGGAACCAACACAGATACGCAGTATTTT
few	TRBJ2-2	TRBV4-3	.	CASSYRHGVSTGELFF	TGCGCCAGCAGCTACAGACATGGGGTTAGCACCGGGGAGCTGTTTTTT
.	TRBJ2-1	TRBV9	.	CASSVEDGEQFF	TGTGCCAGCAGCGTAGAGGACGGTGAGCAGTTCTTC
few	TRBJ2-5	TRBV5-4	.	CASSLGRGGFQETQYF	TGTGCCAGCAGCTTGGGTCGCGGGGGCTTTCAAGAGACCCAGTACTTC
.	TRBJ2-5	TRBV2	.	CASRIRPLGQETQYF	TGTGCCAGCAGAATTAGACCCCTAGGGCAAGAGACCCAGTACTTC
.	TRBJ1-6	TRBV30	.	CAWGVLRHSPLHF	TGTGCCTGGGGGGTATTGCGCCATTCACCCCTCCACTTT
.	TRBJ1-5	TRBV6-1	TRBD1	CASSSDRVRQPQHF	TGTGCCAGCAGTTCGGACAGGGTCAGACAGCCCCAGCATTTT
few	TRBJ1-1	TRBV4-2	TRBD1	CASSQDSYGQATEAFF	TGTGCCAGCAGCCAAGATAGTTACGGACAGGCCACTGAAGCTTTCTTT
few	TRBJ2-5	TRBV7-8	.	CASSQEGVRLALGETQYF	TGTGCCAGCAGCCAGGAAGGGGTTAGGCTAGCCTTGGGAGAGACCCAGTACTTC
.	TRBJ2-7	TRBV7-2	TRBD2	CASSLVASGDTRYF	TGTGCCAGCAGCTTAGTTGCTAGCGGTGACACTAGGTACTTC